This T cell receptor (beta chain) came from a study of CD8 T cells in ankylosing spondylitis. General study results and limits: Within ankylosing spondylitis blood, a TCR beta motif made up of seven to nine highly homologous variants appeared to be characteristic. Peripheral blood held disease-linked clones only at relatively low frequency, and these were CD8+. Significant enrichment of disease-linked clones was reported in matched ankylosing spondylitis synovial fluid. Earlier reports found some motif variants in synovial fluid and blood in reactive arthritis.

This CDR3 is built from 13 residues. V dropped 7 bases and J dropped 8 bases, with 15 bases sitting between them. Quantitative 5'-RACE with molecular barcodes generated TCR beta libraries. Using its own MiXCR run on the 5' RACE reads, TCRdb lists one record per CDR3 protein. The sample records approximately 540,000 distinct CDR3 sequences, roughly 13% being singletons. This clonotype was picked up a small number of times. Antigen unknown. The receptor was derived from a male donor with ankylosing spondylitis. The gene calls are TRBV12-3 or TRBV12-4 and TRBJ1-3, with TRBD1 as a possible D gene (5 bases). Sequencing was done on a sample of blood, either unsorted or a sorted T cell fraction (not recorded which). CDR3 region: CASTTQGSDTIYF. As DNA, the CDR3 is TGTGCCAGCACTACTCAGGGTTCGGACACCATATATTTT.